This paragraph reports one T cell receptor (beta chain). What it binds is not known. Germline V lookup: CDR1 LNHNV, CDR2 YYDKDF (reference sequence). Between the trimmed V and J ends, which lost 3 bases and 4 bases, there was a span of 15 bases. This CDR3 is 15 amino acids long. This record belongs to a study of response to subunit inactivated influenza vaccine. Findings of the study overall: Each seasonal flu vaccination may recruit only limited new T cells, authors suggested.

TCRdb re-analysed the RT-PCR reads in MiXCR, keeping a single row per CDR3 protein. Of approximately 530,000 distinct CDR3 sequences in the sample, over 10% are singletons; the top ten hold around 14%. This chain joins TRBV15 and TRBJ2-5; perhaps TRBD1 as D (6 bases). This TCR was recovered from a man aged 50 to 60 who received an inactivated influenza vaccine. Sequencing used PBMCs from blood, obtained more than 35 days after vaccination. The CDR3 DNA reads as TGTGCCACCAGCAGGGATAGGGGGATCCTAGAGACCCAGTACTTC. Amino acids: CATSRDRGILETQYF.